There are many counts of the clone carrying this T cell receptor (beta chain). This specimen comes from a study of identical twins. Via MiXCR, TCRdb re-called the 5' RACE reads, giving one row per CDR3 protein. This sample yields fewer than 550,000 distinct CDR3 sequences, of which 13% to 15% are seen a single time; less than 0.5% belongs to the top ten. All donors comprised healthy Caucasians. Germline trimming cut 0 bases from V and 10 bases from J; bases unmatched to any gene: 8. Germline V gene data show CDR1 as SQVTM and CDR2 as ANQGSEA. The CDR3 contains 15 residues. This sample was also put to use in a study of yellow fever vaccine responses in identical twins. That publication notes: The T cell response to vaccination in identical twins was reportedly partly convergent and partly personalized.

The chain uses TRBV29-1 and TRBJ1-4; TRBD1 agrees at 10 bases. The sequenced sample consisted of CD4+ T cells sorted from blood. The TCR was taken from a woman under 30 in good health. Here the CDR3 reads CSVEDRGQGGGKLFF. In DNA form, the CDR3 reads TGCAGCGTTGAAGATCGAGGACAGGGGGGAGGAAAACTGTTTTTT.